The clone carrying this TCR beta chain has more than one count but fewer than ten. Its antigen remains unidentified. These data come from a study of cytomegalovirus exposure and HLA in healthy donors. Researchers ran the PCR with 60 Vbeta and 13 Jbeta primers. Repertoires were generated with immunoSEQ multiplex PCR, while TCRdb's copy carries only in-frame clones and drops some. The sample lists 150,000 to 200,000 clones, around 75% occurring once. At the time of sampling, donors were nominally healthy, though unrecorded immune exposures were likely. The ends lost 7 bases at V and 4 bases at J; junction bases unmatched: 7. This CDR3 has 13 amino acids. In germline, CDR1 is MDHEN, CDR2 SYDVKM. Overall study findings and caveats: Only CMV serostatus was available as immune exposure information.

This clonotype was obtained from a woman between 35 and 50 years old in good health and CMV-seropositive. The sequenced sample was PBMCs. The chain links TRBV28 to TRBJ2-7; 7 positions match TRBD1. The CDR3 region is CASIRDSPYEQYF. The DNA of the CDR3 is TGTGCCAGCATCCGGGACAGCCCTTACGAGCAGTACTTC.